The source of this TCR beta chain is a study of T cell responses to AZD1222 COVID-19 vaccine. In the study overall: Timing groups of about 4 and about 12 weeks for second doses were pooled. Overall study results and limits: White British people made up most donors, females outnumbered males, and clonal diversity was possibly underestimated. The study found Spike-specific TCR breadth and depth rose after two AZD1222 doses. Reportedly, close to half of spike-specific TCRs are directed against unmutated variant regions.

Profiled with immunoSEQ multiplex PCR; TCRdb holds only in-frame clones, not every one. This sample has 96,000 or so clones, with roughly 90% found just once. From germline, CDR1 is KGHSH and CDR2 LQKENI. The CDR3 extends over 16 amino acids. V dropped 3 bases and J dropped 4; count of bases not matched to a gene: 9. As for this clone: Its antigen is currently unknown.

This receptor was identified in an adult in good health. The chain has TRBV18 and TRBJ2-7; 10 positions match TRBD2. The starting material was peripheral blood, obtained on day 0 of AZD1222 vaccination. CDR3 nucleotides: TGTGCCAGCTCACCGCCGGGACTAGCGCGAACGTACGAGCAGTACTTC. Translated, it gives CASSPPGLARTYEQYF. The full variable domain, with the rest looked up from reference TRBV18 and TRBJ2-7, is NAGVMQNPRHLVRRRGQEARLRCSPMKGHSHVYWYRQLPEEGLKFMVYLQKENIIDESGMPKERFSAEFPKEGPSILRIQQVVRGDSAAYFCASSPPGLARTYEQYFGPGTRLTVT.